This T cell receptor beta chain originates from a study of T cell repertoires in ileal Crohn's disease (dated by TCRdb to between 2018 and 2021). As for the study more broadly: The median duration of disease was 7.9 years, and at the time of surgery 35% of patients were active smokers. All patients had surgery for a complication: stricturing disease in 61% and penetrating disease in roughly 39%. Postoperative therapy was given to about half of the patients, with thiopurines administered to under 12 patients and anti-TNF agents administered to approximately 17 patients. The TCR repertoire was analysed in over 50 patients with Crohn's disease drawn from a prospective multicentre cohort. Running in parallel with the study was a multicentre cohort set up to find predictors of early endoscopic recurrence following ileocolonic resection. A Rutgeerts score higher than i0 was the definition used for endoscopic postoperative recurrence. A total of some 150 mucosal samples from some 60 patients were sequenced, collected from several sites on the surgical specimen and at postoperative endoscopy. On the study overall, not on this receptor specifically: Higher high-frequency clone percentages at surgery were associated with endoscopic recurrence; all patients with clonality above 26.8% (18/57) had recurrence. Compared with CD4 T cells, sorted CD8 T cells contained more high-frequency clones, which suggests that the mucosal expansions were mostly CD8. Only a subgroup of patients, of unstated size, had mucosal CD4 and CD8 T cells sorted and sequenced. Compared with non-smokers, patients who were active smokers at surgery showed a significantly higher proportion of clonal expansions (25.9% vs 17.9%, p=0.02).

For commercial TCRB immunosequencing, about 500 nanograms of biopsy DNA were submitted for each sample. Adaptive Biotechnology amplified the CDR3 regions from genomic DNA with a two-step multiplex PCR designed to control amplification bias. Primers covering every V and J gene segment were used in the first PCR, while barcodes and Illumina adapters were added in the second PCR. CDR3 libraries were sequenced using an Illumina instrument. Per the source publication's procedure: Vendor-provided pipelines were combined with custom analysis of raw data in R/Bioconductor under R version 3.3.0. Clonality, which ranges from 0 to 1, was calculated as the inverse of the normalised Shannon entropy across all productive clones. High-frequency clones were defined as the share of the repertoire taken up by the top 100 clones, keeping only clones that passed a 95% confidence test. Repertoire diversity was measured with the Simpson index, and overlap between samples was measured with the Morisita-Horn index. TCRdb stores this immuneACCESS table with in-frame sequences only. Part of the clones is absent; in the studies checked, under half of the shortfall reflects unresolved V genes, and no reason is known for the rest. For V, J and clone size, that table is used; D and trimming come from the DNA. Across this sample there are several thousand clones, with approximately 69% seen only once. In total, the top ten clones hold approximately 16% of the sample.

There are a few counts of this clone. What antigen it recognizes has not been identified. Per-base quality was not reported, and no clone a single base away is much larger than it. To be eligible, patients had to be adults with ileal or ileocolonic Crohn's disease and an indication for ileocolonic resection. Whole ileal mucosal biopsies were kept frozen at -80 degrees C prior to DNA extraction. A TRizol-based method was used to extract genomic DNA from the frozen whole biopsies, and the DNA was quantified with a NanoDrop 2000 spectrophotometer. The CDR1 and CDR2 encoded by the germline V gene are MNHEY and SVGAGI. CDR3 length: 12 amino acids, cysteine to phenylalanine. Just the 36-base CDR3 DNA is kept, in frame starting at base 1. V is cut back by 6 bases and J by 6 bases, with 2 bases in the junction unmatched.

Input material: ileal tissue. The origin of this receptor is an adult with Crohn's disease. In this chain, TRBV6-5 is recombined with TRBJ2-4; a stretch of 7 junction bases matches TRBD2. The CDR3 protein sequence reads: CASSTGGNIQYF. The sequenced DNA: TGTGCCAGCAGCACGGGGGGAAACATTCAGTACTTC.